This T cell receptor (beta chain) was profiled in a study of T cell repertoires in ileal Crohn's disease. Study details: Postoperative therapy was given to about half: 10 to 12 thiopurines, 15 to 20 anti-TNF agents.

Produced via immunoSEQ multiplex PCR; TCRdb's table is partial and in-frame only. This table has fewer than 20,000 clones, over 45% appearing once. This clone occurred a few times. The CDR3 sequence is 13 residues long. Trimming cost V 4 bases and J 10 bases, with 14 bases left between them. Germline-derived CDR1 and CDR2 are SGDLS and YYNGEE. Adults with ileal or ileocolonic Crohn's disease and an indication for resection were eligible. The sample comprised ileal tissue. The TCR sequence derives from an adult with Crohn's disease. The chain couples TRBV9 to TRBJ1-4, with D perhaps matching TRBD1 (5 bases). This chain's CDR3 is CASSPRVGVKLFF. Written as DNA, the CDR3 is TGTGCCAGCAGCCCGCGAGTAGGGGTAAAACTGTTTTTT.